Listed below are T cell receptor beta chains from one sample, sequenced in a study of blood T cell repertoires in COVID-19. Profiling relied on immunoSEQ multiplex PCR, and the TCRdb table lists in-frame clones only, not all of them. The table lists almost 250,000 clones, roughly 91% of them singletons, with 4.1% in the top ten. What was sequenced was PBMCs or T cells enriched from blood (not recorded which). These receptors all come from a woman in her twenties or thirties who had recovered from COVID-19. The CDR3 runs from the conserved cysteine through the conserved F or W. D genes are given only for firm matches. Expanded clones get a size class; other rows say once, few or many, or leave the size out.

j_gene,v_gene,abundance,d_gene,CDR3aa,CDR3nt
TRBJ1-6,TRBV7-9,.,.,CASSSSDSSYNSPLHF,TGTGCCAGCAGCTCATCGGACAGCTCCTATAATTCACCCCTCCACTTT
TRBJ1-3,TRBV7-8,once,.,CASSLAQKYSGNTIYF,TGTGCCAGCAGCTTAGCTCAGAAGTACTCTGGAAACACCATATATTTT
TRBJ2-3,TRBV9,.,TRBD2,CASSVSASGRGLASTDTQYF,TGTGCCAGCAGCGTATCGGCTAGCGGGAGGGGTTTGGCTAGCACAGATACGCAGTATTTT
TRBJ1-2,TRBV28,.,.,CASTSKGYGYTF,TGTGCCAGCACCTCCAAGGGGTATGGCTACACCTTC
TRBJ2-5,TRBV5-1,.,.,CASSSAPGSSGQLAQYF,TGCGCCAGCAGCTCGGCCCCTGGTAGTAGCGGCCAATTGGCCCAGTACTTC
TRBJ1-4,TRBV11-2,.,TRBD1,CASSQTDRARTNEKLFF,TGTGCCAGCAGTCAAACCGACAGGGCTCGAACTAATGAAAAACTGTTTTTT
TRBJ2-2,TRBV5-1,.,.,CASSRNQGNTGELFF,TGCGCCAGCAGCAGAAACCAGGGGAACACCGGGGAGCTGTTTTTT
TRBJ2-7,TRBV18,.,TRBD1,CASSRRDRSSYEQYF,TGTGCCAGCTCACGTAGGGACAGGTCTTCCTACGAGCAGTACTTC
TRBJ2-2,TRBV5-6,.,.,CASSLAGGPPGELFF,TGTGCCAGCAGCTTAGCAGGAGGCCCGCCCGGGGAGCTGTTTTTT
TRBJ2-1,TRBV9,.,TRBD1,CASSAWDRPPYSYNEQFF,TGTGCCAGCAGCGCCTGGGACAGGCCCCCCTACTCCTACAATGAGCAGTTCTTC
TRBJ2-7,TRBV2,once,TRBD2,CASQGSGSYEQYF,TGTGCCTCGCAGGGTAGCGGGAGTTACGAGCAGTACTTC
TRBJ1-4,TRBV6-2/TRBV6-3,.,TRBD1,CASSYGSGTGVPNEKLFF,TGTGCCAGCAGTTACGGATCCGGGACAGGGGTGCCTAATGAAAAACTGTTTTTT
TRBJ2-2,TRBV7-2,.,.,CASSSKTGANTGELFF,TGTGCCAGCAGCTCTAAGACCGGAGCGAACACCGGGGAGCTGTTTTTT
TRBJ1-4,TRBV4-2,.,TRBD1,CASSQTGGVNEKLFF,TGTGCCAGCAGCCAAACAGGGGGTGTCAATGAAAAACTGTTTTTT
TRBJ2-7,TRBV6-5,.,.,CASSYYGRDTYEQYF,TGTGCCAGCAGTTATTACGGGAGAGATACCTACGAGCAGTACTTC
TRBJ1-5,TRBV28,.,.,CASSRSSSNQPQHF,TGTGCCAGCAGCAGAAGTTCAAGCAATCAGCCCCAGCATTTT
TRBJ2-7,TRBV11-3,.,.,CASSNGFRSDEQYF,TGTGCCAGCAGCAACGGGTTCCGGTCCGACGAGCAGTACTTC
TRBJ1-2,TRBV5-1,.,.,CASSLEPIYGYTF,TGCGCCAGCAGCTTGGAACCTATCTATGGCTACACCTTC
TRBJ1-2,TRBV5-5,.,.,CASSPGINYGYTF,TGTGCCAGCAGCCCCGGGATTAACTATGGCTACACCTTC
TRBJ2-3,TRBV7-2,.,TRBD2,CASSLPGRERPDTQYF,TGTGCCAGCAGCTTACCAGGGCGGGAGAGACCAGATACGCAGTATTTT
TRBJ2-5,TRBV25-1,.,.,CASAQTGFGETQYF,TGTGCCAGCGCCCAGACAGGTTTTGGAGAGACCCAGTACTTC
TRBJ2-1,TRBV6-5,.,TRBD2,CASRSGGYNEQFF,TGTGCCAGCAGGTCGGGGGGATACAATGAGCAGTTCTTC
TRBJ2-7,TRBV11-2,.,.,CASSSDGGGRDEQYF,TGTGCCAGCAGCTCCGATGGAGGAGGTAGGGACGAGCAGTACTTC
TRBJ1-2,TRBV19,.,TRBD1,CASSALQGAIRSNGYTF,TGTGCCAGTAGTGCATTACAGGGGGCGATTCGATCGAATGGCTACACCTTC